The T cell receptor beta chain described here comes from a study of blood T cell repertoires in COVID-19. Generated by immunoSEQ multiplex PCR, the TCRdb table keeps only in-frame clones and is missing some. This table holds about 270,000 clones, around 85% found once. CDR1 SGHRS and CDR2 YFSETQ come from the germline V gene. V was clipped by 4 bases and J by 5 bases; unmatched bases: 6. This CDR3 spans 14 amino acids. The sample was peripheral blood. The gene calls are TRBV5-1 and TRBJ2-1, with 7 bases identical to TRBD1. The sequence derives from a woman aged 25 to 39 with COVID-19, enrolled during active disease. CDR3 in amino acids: CASSPAGGDNEQFF. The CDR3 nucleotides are TGCGCCAGCAGCCCGGCAGGGGGAGACAATGAGCAGTTCTTC.